The TCR beta chain described here comes from a study of identical twins (dated by TCRdb to 2015 to 2016). Broadly, across the study: The study deep-sequenced TCR alpha and beta repertoires from monozygotic twins, unrelated adults of various ages and cord blood to test whether fetal clonotypes persist. To rule out contamination, the twin experiments were replicated at different times with different library preparation protocols. Study-level results and caveats: Compared with coincidental sharing between unrelated individuals, out-of-frame TCR alpha sequences shared between twins showed an excess of sequences with low generation probability. Invariant T cells such as MAIT and iNKT could partly confound zero-insertion analyses, though diverse VJ usage argued against this for most clonotypes. A weaker excess of twin sharing was found in beta out-of-frame sequences because the signal-to-noise ratio was lowered by fewer shared sequences. Abundant cord blood beta clonotypes carried fewer insertions; young adult naive repertoires showed a weaker similar trend, while memory repertoires showed none. In monozygotic twins, out-of-frame TCR alpha sharing was systematically underestimated by recombination models, although the models agreed with sharing between unrelated individuals. Because the same donors could not be followed over many years, the conclusions relied on cross-sectional statistical analysis.

Only healthy Caucasian donors were included. Three pairs of female monozygotic twins, all aged about 18 to 30 years, were included in the twin cohort. Positive isolation kits from Invitrogen were used to isolate CD4+ and CD8+ T cell populations. Libraries came from 5' RACE. These reads were obtained on an Illumina HiSeq 2000. A universal primer binding site was added through template switching, and the final cDNA carried a unique molecular identifier so that TCR cDNA molecules could be counted accurately. Specific primers in the conserved constant-segment region were used to synthesize first-strand cDNA for the TCR alpha and beta chains. To control for contamination, every cDNA library carried two barcodes: a SMART-Mk sample barcode plus Illumina barcodes. TruSeq adapter sequences and Illumina sample barcodes were added in two successive PCR steps. TCR alpha and beta cDNA libraries were sequenced on the Illumina HiSeq platform with custom primers. As for the authors' bioinformatics: MiGEC processed the raw reads to extract unique molecular identifiers, while MiXCR was used to determine the CDR3 positions. Recombination models were inferred per individual with the repgenHMM and IGoR tools using an EM algorithm. Shared clonotype analysis was performed with the tcR package in R, normalizing sharing by the product of cloneset sizes. To study raw recombination free of thymic and clonal selection effects, out-of-frame nonproductive sequences were analyzed. The raw public data were reprocessed by TCRdb itself: fastp quality trimming at Q25, MiXCR clonotype calling, in-frame beta chains only. Rows are unified per CDR3 protein, each entry keeping the most common DNA and genes. The V and J calls come from TCRdb's annotation, not from the publication. For this sample the table gives 500,000 to 550,000 distinct CDR3 sequences, of which 20% to 25% were detected only once. The top ten clones comprise roughly 0.5% of the sample.

Comment on this clonotype: This receptor's antigen is unknown. Per-base quality was not reported, and no clone a single base away is much larger than it.

This same sample was also part of a study on yellow fever vaccine responses in identical twins. From the second report: The T cell response to vaccination in identical twins was reported by the authors to appear partly convergent and partly personalized. Focusing on identical twins, the study followed the T cell clones that responded to the vaccine, and did so with precision.

The sequence derives from a woman aged 18 to 35 in good health. Sequencing was performed on CD4+ T cells sorted from blood.

The base sequence is TGCGCCAGCAGCTGGACAATCGGACCCTACGAGCAGTACTTC. This encodes CASSWTIGPYEQYF. The rearrangement joined TRBV5-1 to TRBJ2-7; the D gene is possibly TRBD1, with 5 bases matching. V is cut by 3 bases and J by 2 bases, and the space between the germline ends is 12 bases. Counted from cysteine to phenylalanine, this CDR3 has 14 amino acids. This entry keeps only the CDR3 DNA: 42 bases, framed from base 1. Taken from the germline V gene, the CDR1 and CDR2 loops are SGHRS and YFSETQ.